This TCR beta chain was captured by sequencing in a study of T cell repertoires in cytomegalovirus infection. Study-level results: In two of eight donors, the top clonotype was HLA-C-restricted CMV-specific.

The CDR3 spans 15 residues. Trimming cost V 1 base and J 0 bases, with 9 bases left between them. CDR1 is SGHTA, CDR2 FQGNSA, per germline. With respect to this clonotype: Its antigen is unidentified.

From the reads, TCRdb called clonotypes with MiXCR, one entry per CDR3 protein. Of a few hundred thousand distinct CDR3 sequences listed, almost 40% are singletons. The receptor was derived from a human donor in good health (CMV status not recorded). Some clones in this sample may be carry-over from other donors' samples. The source material was cultured PBMCs, sampled from culture after CMV antigen stimulation. The V call is TRBV7-2, the J call TRBJ1-2; D unresolved. The CDR3 here is CASSLGRVANYGYTF. The CDR3 DNA reads TGTGCCAGCAGCTTAGGCAGAGTAGCTAACTATGGCTACACCTTC.